Below are 30 T cell receptor beta chains sequenced from a single sample in a study of cytomegalovirus exposure and HLA in healthy donors. Use of 60 Vbeta and 13 Jbeta primers characterized the PCR. Sequencing used immunoSEQ multiplex PCR; TCRdb keeps in-frame clones, though not all of them. This table has roughly 150,000 clones, roughly four fifths appearing once. The material sequenced was PBMCs. These receptors came from a man aged 45-65 years in good health and CMV-seropositive.

The chain employs TRBV9 and TRBJ2-5, with 8 nucleotides matching TRBD2. The germline CDR1 and CDR2 sequences are SGDLS and YYNGEE. This CDR3 contains 14 residues. V trimming: 4 bases; J trimming: 4 bases; junction bases outside the gene matches: 6. The CDR3 DNA reads TGTGCCAGCAGCCCGGGACTAGGGGCAGAGACCCAGTACTTC. Translation: CASSPGLGAETQYF.

The chain has TRBV5-1 and TRBJ2-1; 10 positions match TRBD2. The CDR3 loop spans 13 amino acids. Germline assignment: CDR1 SGHRS and CDR2 YFSETQ. V gave up 4 bases and J gave up 10 bases; unmatched junction bases: 5. In DNA, the CDR3 is TGCGCCAGCAGCCCGACGACTAGCGGGGAGCAGTTCTTC. Protein sequence: CASSPTTSGEQFF. Based on the CDR3 plus reference TRBV5-1 and TRBJ2-1, the full variable domain is KAGVTQTPRYLIKTRGQQVTLSCSPISGHRSVSWYQQTPGQGLQFLFEYFSETQRNKGNFPGRFSGRQFSNSRSEMNVSTLELGDSALYLCASSPTTSGEQFFGPGTRLTVL.

The chain employs TRBV9 and TRBJ2-5; 16 bases map to TRBD2. The CDR3 contains 16 residues. CDR1 and CDR2 (germline): SGDLS, YYNGEE. With V trimmed by 3 bases and J by 2 bases, 1 base remained unmatched. CDR3: CASSEGLAGGQETQYF. CDR3 bases: TGTGCCAGCAGCGAGGGACTAGCGGGAGGGCAAGAGACCCAGTACTTC.

This chain joins TRBV9 and TRBJ1-6, with D possibly matching TRBD1 (5 bases). Germline V CDR1 and CDR2: SGDLS, YYNGEE. The CDR3 is made up of 14 amino acids. The ends were cut back, 1 base at V and 3 bases at J, with 5 bases in the middle. The CDR3 here is CASSVTGYNSPLHF. The CDR3 coding sequence is TGTGCCAGCAGCGTAACAGGCTATAATTCACCCCTCCACTTT.

The chain links TRBV2 to TRBJ2-3, with TRBD2 matching 9 bases. This CDR3 comprises 14 residues. J gave up 4 bases and V 6 bases, and 5 bases lay outside the gene matches. Germline-derived CDR1 and CDR2 are SNHLY and FYNNEI. CDR3 nucleotides: TGTGCCAGCAGAGTTAGCGGGAGTGCAGATACGCAGTATTTT. Protein product: CASRVSGSADTQYF.

This clone was found a few times. The chain combines TRBV2 with TRBJ2-3, with 10 nucleotides matching TRBD2. The junction had 8 bases not matched to a gene; V was cut back by 3 bases and J by 2 bases. This CDR3 comprises 17 residues. Germline CDR1 and CDR2: SNHLY and FYNNEI. CDR3 protein: CASSEMSSGGPTDTQYF. DNA of the CDR3: TGTGCCAGCAGTGAGATGTCTAGCGGGGGACCCACAGATACGCAGTATTTT. The whole variable domain, filled in from reference TRBV2 and TRBJ2-3, reads EPEVTQTPSHQVTQMGQEVILRCVPISNHLYFYWYRQILGQKVEFLVSFYNNEISEKSEIFDDQFSVERPDGSNFTLKIRSTKLEDSAMYFCASSEMSSGGPTDTQYFGPGTRLTVL.

CDR3 sequence reads: CASSVGPGQGFETQYF. The CDR3 DNA sequence: TGTGCCAGCAGCGTAGGGCCGGGACAGGGGTTTGAGACCCAGTACTTC. The chain links TRBV9 to TRBJ2-5; 10 bases are a match to TRBD1. The ends lost 0 bases at V and 5 bases at J; junction bases unmatched: 7. Germline lookup yields CDR1 SGDLS and CDR2 YYNGEE. The CDR3 runs 16 residues.

In the case of this clone: Mismatch with germline at one junction end may stem from a read error. This chain connects TRBV15 to TRBJ2-7, with 8 bases fitting TRBD1. CDR3 size: 15 residues. Germline-derived CDR1 and CDR2 are LNHNV and YYDKDF (reference sequence). The CDR3 DNA follows: TGTGCCACCAGCAGGGAAACAGGGGGAGCGTACGAGCGGTACTTC. It encodes CATSRETGGAYERYF.

This chain connects TRBV6-1 to TRBJ2-1; the D gene is possibly TRBD2 (6 bases). This CDR3 has 15 amino acids. V gave up 1 base and J gave up 4 bases, with 11 bases separating them. Per germline, CDR1 MNHNS and CDR2 SASEGT. The CDR3 DNA is TGTGCCAGCAGTGAAGGGAGGGCCCCTTACAATGAGCAGTTCTTC. As protein: CASSEGRAPYNEQFF.

As for this clone: One end of the junction varies from germline; a read error may be responsible. V is TRBV5-6 and J is TRBJ2-7, with 16 bases lining up with TRBD2. The germline V gene has CDR1 SGHDT and CDR2 YYEEEE. The CDR3 totals 13 residues. Here the CDR3 DNA reads TGTGCCAGCAGCCTCGGGACTAGCGGGAGGGTAGGCTTC. Protein sequence: CASSLGTSGRVGF.

In regard to this clone: Because the CDR3's place on the DNA is in doubt, the DNA is left out and the CDR3 is given as listed by TCRdb. This chain connects TRBV4-2 to TRBJ1-1; TRBD1 was called by the table and not checked on the DNA. Germline CDR1 and CDR2: LGHNA and YNFKEQ. Both ends counted, the CDR3 spans 17 residues. CDR3: CASSQVRARAMNTEAFF.

The V and J genes are TRBV5-8 and TRBJ2-3; D is possibly TRBD2 (6 bases). Per the germline V gene, CDR1 is SGHTS and CDR2 is YDEGEE. The CDR3 length is 16 residues. V gave up 8 bases and J gave up 2 bases, with 21 bases separating them. This chain's CDR3 is CASPNPPGELTDTQYF. The CDR3 nucleotides are TGTGCCAGTCCCAACCCGCCGGGAGAACTCACAGATACGCAGTATTTT. Combining the CDR3 with reference TRBV5-8 and TRBJ2-3 gives the whole variable domain EAGVTQSPTHLIKTRGQQATLRCSPISGHTSVYWYQQALGLGLQFLLWYDEGEERNRGNFPPRFSGRQFPNYSSELNVNALELEDSALYLCASPNPPGELTDTQYFGPGTRLTVL.

The gene calls are TRBV4-2 and TRBJ2-7; tentative D call: TRBD2 (5 bases). The CDR3 has 15 amino acids. Germline V gene data show CDR1 as LGHNA and CDR2 as YNFKEQ. V was shortened by 0 bases and J by 3 bases, with 12 bases between the two germline ends. The CDR3 is CASSQDKEAGYEQYF. CDR3 DNA sequence: TGTGCCAGCAGCCAAGATAAGGAGGCGGGCTACGAGCAGTACTTC.

The chain combines TRBV28 with TRBJ2-1; D is possibly TRBD2 (7 bases). Germline CDR1 and CDR2: MDHEN and SYDVKM. The V and J ends lost 8 bases and 7 bases respectively, with 18 bases between them. This CDR3 has 14 residues. Written as DNA, the CDR3 is TGTGCCAGCGTGGGGTGGGGGGGGGCGAATGAGCAGTTCTTC. This encodes CASVGWGGANEQFF.

The J gene is TRBJ2-3, the V gene TRBV5-6; no clear D. Germline CDR1 and CDR2: SGHDT and YYEEEE. This CDR3 has 13 residues. The V end lost 6 bases, the J end lost 2 bases, and 10 bases lay between the germline ends. The CDR3 coding sequence is TGTGCCAGCACGACAACCCTCACAGATACGCAGTATTTT. Residues: CASTTTLTDTQYF.

The V and J genes are TRBV9 and TRBJ2-1, with D perhaps matching TRBD2 (6 bases). There are 13 residues in the CDR3. The V end lost 7 bases, the J end lost 2 bases, and 10 bases lay between the germline ends. From germline, CDR1 is SGDLS and CDR2 YYNGEE. CDR3: CASSLAAYNEQFF. CDR3 bases: TGTGCCAGCTCGTTAGCGGCCTACAATGAGCAGTTCTTC.

The chain employs TRBV9 and TRBJ2-1, with 9 nucleotides matching TRBD2. Germline lookup yields CDR1 SGDLS and CDR2 YYNGEE. Trimming at V came to 7 bases and at J to 0 bases, leaving 2 bases not matched to a gene. The CDR3 sequence is 14 residues long. CDR3 sequence: CASAGGVSYNEQFF. DNA for the CDR3: TGTGCCAGCGCGGGAGGGGTCTCCTACAATGAGCAGTTCTTC. The full variable domain, rest sourced from reference TRBV9 and TRBJ2-1, is DSGVTQTPKHLITATGQRVTLRCSPRSGDLSVYWYQQSLDQGLQFLIQYYNGEERAKGNILERFSAQQFPDLHSELNLSSLELGDSALYFCASAGGVSYNEQFFGPGTRLTVL.

This clone showed up just a few times. The chain is built from TRBV9 and TRBJ2-6, with D perhaps TRBD1 (6 bases). The CDR3 sequence is 16 residues long. Between the trimmed V and J ends, which lost 0 bases and 2 bases, there was a span of 9 bases. The germline CDR1 and CDR2 sequences are SGDLS and YYNGEE. The CDR3 region is CASSVGGLPGANVLTF. The CDR3 nucleotides read TGTGCCAGCAGCGTAGGGGGGCTGCCTGGGGCCAACGTCCTGACTTTC. The whole variable domain, remainder taken from reference TRBV9 and TRBJ2-6, is DSGVTQTPKHLITATGQRVTLRCSPRSGDLSVYWYQQSLDQGLQFLIQYYNGEERAKGNILERFSAQQFPDLHSELNLSSLELGDSALYFCASSVGGLPGANVLTFGAGSRLTVL.

V and J are TRBV4-1 and TRBJ1-2; possibly TRBD1 for D (5 bases). CDR3 size: 15 residues. Germline V lookup: CDR1 MGHRA, CDR2 YSYEKL. Trimming took off 1 base at V and 7 bases at J, with 16 bases between the two ends. CDR3 loop: CASSQGKTEYGGYTF. CDR3 in DNA: TGCGCCAGCAGCCAAGGGAAGACAGAATACGGTGGCTACACCTTC.

This chain joins TRBV27 and TRBJ1-2, with D possibly matching TRBD1 (5 bases). The CDR3 spans 15 residues. Trimming removed 5 bases from V and 4 bases from J, with 17 bases in between. Germline loops: CDR1 MNHEY, CDR2 SMNVEV (reference sequence). The CDR3 region has the DNA TGTGCCAGCAGTCGAGGCACAGGCGGGGGCTATGGCTACACCTTC. Translating it yields CASSRGTGGGYGYTF.

J is TRBJ1-4 and V is TRBV9; perhaps TRBD1 as D (6 bases). In germline, CDR1 is SGDLS, CDR2 YYNGEE. The length of the CDR3 is 15 residues. V lost 3 bases to trimming and J lost 8 bases, with 17 bases between them. CDR3 in amino acids: CASSASRGFGEKLFF. The CDR3 nucleotides read TGTGCCAGCAGCGCCTCCAGGGGATTCGGAGAAAAACTGTTTTTT.

The V call is TRBV5-6, the J call TRBJ2-5, with 14 bases matching TRBD2. J lost 5 bases, V lost 3 bases, and 6 bases had no gene match. This CDR3 comprises 16 residues. Germline values: CDR1 SGHDT, CDR2 YYEEEE. The CDR3 DNA reads TGTGCCAGCAGCTCACCGGGACTAGCGGGAGTGGAGACCCAGTACTTC. This codes for CASSSPGLAGVETQYF.

The chain couples TRBV4-1 to TRBJ2-1; the match to TRBD2 covers 10 bases. The germline V gene has CDR1 MGHRA and CDR2 YSYEKL. Trimming took 0 bases from V and 4 from J; bases not matched to a gene: 9. The CDR3 covers 18 residues. As DNA, the CDR3 is TGCGCCAGCAGCCAAGAGACTAGCGGGCAAAGATTATACAATGAGCAGTTCTTC. Translation: CASSQETSGQRLYNEQFF.

This clone was seen more than once but under ten times. The rearrangement joins TRBV18 to TRBJ2-7, with D unclear. The germline V and J ends were trimmed by 3 bases and 5 bases, with 5 bases remaining between them. CDR3 length: 11 residues. Germline CDR1 reads KGHSH; CDR2 reads LQKENI. CDR3 amino acids: CASSPENEQYF. The CDR3 DNA reads as TGTGCCAGCTCACCTGAGAACGAGCAGTACTTC.

V usage is TRBV7-9 and J usage is TRBJ2-1; possible D gene TRBD2, 5 bases. Between the trimmed V and J ends, which lost 4 bases and 2 bases, there was a span of 18 bases. CDR3 length: 17 residues. CDR1 SEHNR and CDR2 FQNEAQ come from the germline V gene (reference sequence). CDR3 amino acids: CASSSLPSGIAYNEQFF. CDR3 in DNA: TGTGCCAGCAGCTCCCTCCCGTCGGGAATAGCCTACAATGAGCAGTTCTTC.

The chain has TRBV11-2 and TRBJ1-2, with no clear D. The CDR3 sequence is 14 residues long. V lost 3 bases and J lost 1, with 9 bases in between. In germline, CDR1 is SGHAT, CDR2 FQNNGV. The CDR3 loop reads CASSFPLNNYGYTF. The CDR3 DNA reads TGTGCCAGCAGCTTCCCGTTAAATAACTATGGCTACACCTTC.

The chain links TRBV9 to TRBJ2-7; 9 nucleotides align to TRBD2. Trimming took 0 bases from V and 0 from J; bases not matched to a gene: 1. Germline-derived CDR1 and CDR2 are SGDLS and YYNGEE. The CDR3 has 15 amino acids. CDR3 bases: TGTGCCAGCAGCGTAGGTAGCGGGAGCTCCTACGAGCAGTACTTC. Encoded protein: CASSVGSGSSYEQYF. Based on the CDR3 plus reference TRBV9 and TRBJ2-7, the full variable domain is DSGVTQTPKHLITATGQRVTLRCSPRSGDLSVYWYQQSLDQGLQFLIQYYNGEERAKGNILERFSAQQFPDLHSELNLSSLELGDSALYFCASSVGSGSSYEQYFGPGTRLTVT.

The chain carries TRBV4-3 and TRBJ1-4, with TRBD1 matching over 7 bases. V shed 0 bases, J shed 1 base, and the junction held 11 bases outside the gene matches. This CDR3 spans 19 amino acids. Germline V gene data show CDR1 as LGHNA and CDR2 as YSLEER. For the CDR3, the DNA is TGCGCCAGCAGCCAAGATCGCTCGACAGGGCTGTTAACTAATGAAAAACTGTTTTTT. Residues: CASSQDRSTGLLTNEKLFF.

The genes are TRBV6-1 and TRBJ2-1, with D tentatively TRBD1 (6 bases). The CDR3 extends over 14 amino acids. Germline V gene sequence: CDR1 MNHNS, CDR2 SASEGT. The V gene lost 9 bases and the J gene lost 0 bases, with 12 bases spanning the gap. The CDR3 here is CASRDTRSYNEQFF. The CDR3 DNA follows: TGTGCCAGTCGGGACACCCGCTCCTACAATGAGCAGTTCTTC.

The V gene is TRBV4-1, the J gene TRBJ1-2, with 7 bases aligning to TRBD1. The CDR3 totals 15 residues. The junction had 5 bases not matched to a gene; V was cut back by 0 bases and J by 4 bases. Germline CDR1 and CDR2: MGHRA and YSYEKL. The CDR3 region is CASSQDPGQLYGYTF. The CDR3, as DNA: TGCGCCAGCAGCCAAGATCCGGGACAGCTCTATGGCTACACCTTC.